These 8 T cell receptor beta chains were sequenced from one sample in a study of cytomegalovirus exposure and HLA in healthy donors. The PCR contained 60 Vbeta and 13 Jbeta primers. Assay used: immunoSEQ multiplex PCR; TCRdb lists only in-frame clones, some missing. Of 65,000 to 75,000 clones in the sample, around three quarters were seen once. Sequences were obtained from PBMCs. The origin of the receptors is a man aged 50 or older in good health and CMV-seronegative.

This sequence joins TRBV5-1 and TRBJ1-1; 7 bases align to TRBD1. CDR3 length: 13 amino acids. With 4 bases clipped from V and 4 bases from J, the junction kept 4 bases outside the gene matches. The germline V gene has CDR1 SGHRS and CDR2 YFSETQ. The CDR3 sequence is CASSNRGGTEAFF. The CDR3 DNA reads TGCGCCAGCAGCAACAGGGGAGGCACTGAAGCTTTCTTT.

This rearrangement joins TRBV4-3 to TRBJ1-2; 7 bases map to TRBD1. Trimming cost V 1 base and J 1 base; bases outside gene matches: 3. The CDR3 loop spans 15 amino acids. Germline CDR1 and CDR2: LGHNA and YSLEER. The CDR3: CASSQGAGGNYGYTF. CDR3 nucleotides: TGCGCCAGCAGCCAAGGGGCAGGGGGTAACTATGGCTACACCTTC.

This chain connects TRBV10-3 to TRBJ1-2; 12 positions match TRBD1. V gave up 6 bases and J gave up 4 bases; unmatched junction bases: 3. This CDR3 has 14 amino acids. Germline-derived CDR1 and CDR2 are ENHRY and SYGVKD. CDR3 sequence reads: CAIRGQGAGYGYTF. The CDR3 DNA follows: TGTGCCATCAGGGGACAGGGGGCTGGCTATGGCTACACCTTC.

This clone was seen only once. The V call is TRBV5-4, the J call TRBJ2-7; 7 nucleotides agree with TRBD2. This CDR3 comprises 15 residues. The ends lost 1 base at V and 7 bases at J; junction bases unmatched: 11. CDR1 is SGHNT and CDR2 is YYREEE in the germline V gene (reference sequence). The CDR3 sequence: CASSLSSGTPREQYF. CDR3 nucleotides: TGTGCCAGCAGCTTGTCTAGCGGAACCCCTCGAGAGCAGTACTTC.

Note on this clone: Distinct nucleotide sequences in the sample also encode this CDR3. The gene calls are TRBV11-2 and TRBJ2-7; TRBD1 aligns across 10 bases. The CDR3 loop spans 14 amino acids. V shed 5 bases, J shed 2 bases, and the junction held 3 bases outside the gene matches. The V gene's germline CDR1 is SGHAT and CDR2 FQNNGV. CDR3: CASSAGTGAYEQYF. CDR3 bases: TGTGCCAGCAGCGCCGGGACAGGGGCCTACGAGCAGTACTTC.

V is TRBV4-1 and J is TRBJ1-2, with a weak D call TRBD1 (6 bases). The ends were cut back, 2 bases at V and 7 bases at J, with 20 bases in the middle. CDR3 length: 16 residues. Germline lookup yields CDR1 MGHRA and CDR2 YSYEKL. The CDR3 DNA reads TGCGCCAGCAGCCAATCGAATCAGGGGCTCTTCAGTGGCTACACCTTC. It specifies CASSQSNQGLFSGYTF.

Comment on this clone: The conserved phenylalanine or tryptophan is not found at the CDR3 terminus, so this likely reflects a read error. The chain recombines TRBV5-4 with TRBJ2-2; TRBD2 matches at 8 bases. The CDR3 has 16 residues. J was trimmed by 6 bases and V by 2 bases; bases with no gene match: 9. The germline V gene has CDR1 SGHNT and CDR2 YYREEE (reference sequence). The CDR3 sequence is CASSLSPSGSSGELFV. DNA of the CDR3: TGTGCCAGCAGCTTAAGCCCCAGCGGGAGTTCCGGGGAGCTGTTTGTT.

The chain employs TRBV25-1 and TRBJ1-2; unclear D gene. The length of the CDR3 is 11 residues. Germline V CDR1 and CDR2: MGHDK, SYGVNS. Trimming pared 4 bases from V and 4 bases from J, leaving 4 bases between. The CDR3 DNA sequence: TGTGCCAGCAGTGGGGCCTATGGCTACACCTTC. Encoded protein: CASSGAYGYTF.